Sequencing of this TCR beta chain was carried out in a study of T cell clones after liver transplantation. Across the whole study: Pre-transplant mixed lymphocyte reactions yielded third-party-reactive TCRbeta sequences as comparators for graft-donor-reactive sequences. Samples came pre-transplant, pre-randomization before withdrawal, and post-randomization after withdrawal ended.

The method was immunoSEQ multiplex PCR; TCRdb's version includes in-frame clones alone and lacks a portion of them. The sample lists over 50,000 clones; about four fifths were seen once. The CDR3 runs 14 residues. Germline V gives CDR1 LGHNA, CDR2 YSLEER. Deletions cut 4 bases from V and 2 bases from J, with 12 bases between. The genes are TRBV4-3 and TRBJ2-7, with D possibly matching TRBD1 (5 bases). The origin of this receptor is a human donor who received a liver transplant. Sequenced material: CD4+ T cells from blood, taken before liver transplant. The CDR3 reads CASSPTQGPYEQYF. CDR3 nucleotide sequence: TGCGCCAGCAGCCCTACTCAGGGTCCCTACGAGCAGTACTTC.